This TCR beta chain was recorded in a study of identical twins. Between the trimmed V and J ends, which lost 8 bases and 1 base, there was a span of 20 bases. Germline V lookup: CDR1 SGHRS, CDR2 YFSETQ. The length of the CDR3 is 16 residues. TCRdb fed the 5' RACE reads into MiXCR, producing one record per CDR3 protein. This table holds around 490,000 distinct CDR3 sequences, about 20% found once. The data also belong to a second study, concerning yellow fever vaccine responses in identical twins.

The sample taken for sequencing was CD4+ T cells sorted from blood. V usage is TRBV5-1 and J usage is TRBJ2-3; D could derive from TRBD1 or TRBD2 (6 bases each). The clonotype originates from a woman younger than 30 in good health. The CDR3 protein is CASTPTGGAGTDTQYF. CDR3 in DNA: TGCGCCAGTACACCCACCGGGGGCGCGGGCACAGATACGCAGTATTTT.